This paragraph covers one TCR beta chain sequence. The target antigen is unknown. The entry originates in a study of shared clonotypes between healthy human individuals. Across the study: The people who gave samples were two women and three men aged 18 to 49.

Each of the donors was a healthy adult who was HIV-negative and had not had a recent acute infection or vaccination. The CDR3 sequence is 15 residues long. Between the trimmed V and J ends, which lost 8 bases and 3 bases, there was a span of 18 bases. TCRdb's copy holds only in-frame clones and misses some; the assay was immunoSEQ multiplex PCR. This table has roughly 1,000,000 clones, 70% to 80% appearing once. Study findings and constraints: Around 4.7% of naive CD4 clonotypes were shared across several donors.

The material sequenced was memory CD4+ T cells from PBMCs. Subset described: CD45RA-negative fraction. The chain employs TRBV5-3 and TRBJ1-3; D not resolved. TRBV5-3 is placed among ORFs of uncertain function. The receptor was isolated from a young man in good health. Some clones in this sample may be carry-over from other donors' samples. The CDR3 coding sequence is TGTGCCAGCAGCCCCGACGGTCCTAGTGGAAACACCATATATTTT. Protein: CASSPDGPSGNTIYF.